The sequence of this T cell receptor beta chain was determined in a study of T cell responses to AZD1222 COVID-19 vaccine. The wider study: Second-dose groups at about 4 or about 12 weeks were pooled.

The V end was cut by 6 bases, the J end by 0 bases, with 10 bases between. The CDR3 covers 14 residues. Germline CDR1 is SGDLS and CDR2 is YYNGEE. Concerning this clone: Its specificity is unknown.

The study, taken as a whole, reports: Most donors were white British and more were female, and clonal diversity was possibly underestimated. Close to half of spike-specific TCRs reportedly recognize unmutated variant regions.

TCRdb's table, derived via immunoSEQ multiplex PCR, lists solely in-frame clones and lacks some. The sample lists about 150,000 clones, 94% occurring once. This sequence originates from an adult in good health. This sample comprised peripheral blood, obtained on day 0 of AZD1222 vaccination. The rearrangement links TRBV9 to TRBJ2-1; D call uncertain. CDR3 protein: CASTPTGSYNEQFF. The CDR3, as DNA: TGTGCCAGCACGCCTACCGGCTCCTACAATGAGCAGTTCTTC.